A selection of T cell receptor beta chains follows, all from one sample in a study of blood T cell repertoires in COVID-19. The protocol was immunoSEQ multiplex PCR, while the TCRdb copy is restricted to in-frame clones and leaves out a portion. The data show 150,000 to 200,000 clones, roughly 86% seen once. Input material: peripheral blood. These receptors were taken from a man aged 18 to 30 with acute or convalescent COVID-19. The CDR3 runs from the conserved cysteine through the conserved F or W. Fields, in order: D gene, J gene, V gene, clone size, CDR3 protein, CDR3 DNA. D genes are given only for firm matches. Only some rows state a clone size, as once, few, many or a class for expanded clones.

>NA|TRBJ1-4|TRBV12-3/TRBV12-4|NA
CASMRQLDEKLFF
TGTGCCAGCATGAGGCAGCTAGATGAAAAACTGTTTTTT
>NA|TRBJ1-2|TRBV12-3/TRBV12-4|NA
CASSQGAFGYTF
TGTGCCAGCAGTCAAGGGGCGTTTGGCTACACCTTC
>NA|TRBJ1-3|TRBV28|few
CASSAGVLGNTIYF
TGTGCCAGTTCGGCGGGGGTGCTTGGAAACACCATATATTTT
>TRBD1|TRBJ2-6|TRBV28|NA
CASRVDRASGANVLTF
TGTGCCAGCAGGGTGGACAGGGCGTCTGGGGCCAACGTCCTGACTTTC
>NA|TRBJ1-1|TRBV3-1/TRBV3-2|NA
CASSHQGRDTEAFF
TGTGCCAGCAGTCATCAGGGTCGGGACACTGAAGCTTTCTTT
>NA|TRBJ1-1|TRBV7-9|NA
CASSPTGNTEAFF
TGTGCCAGCAGCCCCACAGGGAACACTGAAGCTTTCTTT
>TRBD1|TRBJ2-1|TRBV27|NA
CASSYTSVQGRIYNEQFF
TGTGCCAGCAGTTACACCTCCGTACAGGGGAGAATCTACAATGAGCAGTTCTTC
>NA|TRBJ1-6|TRBV27|NA
CASSYSTGSLHF
TGTGCCAGCAGTTACTCGACAGGATCCCTCCACTTT
>TRBD2|TRBJ2-7|TRBV29-1|once
CSVESGTSDSYEQYF
TGCAGCGTTGAGTCCGGGACTAGCGACTCCTACGAGCAGTACTTC
>NA|TRBJ2-1|TRBV28|NA
CASREGSSYNEQFF
TGTGCCAGCAGAGAGGGTAGCTCCTACAATGAGCAGTTCTTC
>TRBD2|TRBJ2-3|TRBV4-2|NA
CASSQVTGGLTDTQYF
TGTGCCAGCAGCCAAGTAACGGGGGGACTGACAGATACGCAGTATTTT
>TRBD1|TRBJ1-5|TRBV19|NA
CATMTGLNQPQHF
TGTGCCACTATGACAGGGTTAAATCAGCCCCAGCATTTT